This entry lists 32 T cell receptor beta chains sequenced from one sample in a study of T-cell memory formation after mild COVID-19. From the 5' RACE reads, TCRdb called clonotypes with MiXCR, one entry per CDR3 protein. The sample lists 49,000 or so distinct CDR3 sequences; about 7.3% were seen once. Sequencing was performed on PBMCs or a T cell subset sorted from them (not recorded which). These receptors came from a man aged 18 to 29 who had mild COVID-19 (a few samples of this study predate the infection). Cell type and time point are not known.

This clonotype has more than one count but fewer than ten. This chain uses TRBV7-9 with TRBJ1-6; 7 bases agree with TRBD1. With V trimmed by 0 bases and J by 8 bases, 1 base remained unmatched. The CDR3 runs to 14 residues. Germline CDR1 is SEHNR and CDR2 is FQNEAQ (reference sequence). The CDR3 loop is CASSLAGGDSPLHF. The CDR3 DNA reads TGTGCCAGCAGCTTAGCAGGGGGCGATTCACCCCTCCACTTT. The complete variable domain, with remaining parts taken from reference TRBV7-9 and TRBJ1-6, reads DTGVSQNPRHKITKRGQNVTFRCDPISEHNRLYWYRQTLGQGPEFLTYFQNEAQLEKSRLLSDRFSAERPKGSFSTLEIQRTEQGDSAMYLCASSLAGGDSPLHFGNGTRLTVT.

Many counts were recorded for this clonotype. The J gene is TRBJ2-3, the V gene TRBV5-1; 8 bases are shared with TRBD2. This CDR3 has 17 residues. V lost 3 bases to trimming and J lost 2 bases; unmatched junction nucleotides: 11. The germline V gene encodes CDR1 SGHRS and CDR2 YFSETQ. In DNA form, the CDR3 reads TGCGCCAGCAGCTCGTTAGCGGGGTACTCACCCACAGATACGCAGTATTTT. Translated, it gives CASSSLAGYSPTDTQYF.

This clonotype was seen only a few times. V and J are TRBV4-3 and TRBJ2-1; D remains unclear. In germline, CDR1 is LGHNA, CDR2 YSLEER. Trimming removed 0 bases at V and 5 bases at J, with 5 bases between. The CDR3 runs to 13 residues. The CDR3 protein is CASSQDYHNEQFF. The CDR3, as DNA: TGCGCCAGCAGCCAAGATTACCACAATGAGCAGTTCTTC.

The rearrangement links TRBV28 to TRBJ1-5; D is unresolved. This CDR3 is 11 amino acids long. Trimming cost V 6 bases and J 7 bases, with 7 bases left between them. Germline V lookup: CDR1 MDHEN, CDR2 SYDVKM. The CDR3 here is CASSLRQPQHF. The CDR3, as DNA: TGTGCCAGCAGCCTCAGACAGCCCCAGCATTTT.

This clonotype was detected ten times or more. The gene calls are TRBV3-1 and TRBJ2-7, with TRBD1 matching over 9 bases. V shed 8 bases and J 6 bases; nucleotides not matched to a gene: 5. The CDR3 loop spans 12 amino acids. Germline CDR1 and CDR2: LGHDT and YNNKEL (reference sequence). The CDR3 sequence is CASSQGAGEQYF. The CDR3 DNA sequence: TGTGCCAGCTCACAGGGGGCCGGCGAGCAGTACTTC.

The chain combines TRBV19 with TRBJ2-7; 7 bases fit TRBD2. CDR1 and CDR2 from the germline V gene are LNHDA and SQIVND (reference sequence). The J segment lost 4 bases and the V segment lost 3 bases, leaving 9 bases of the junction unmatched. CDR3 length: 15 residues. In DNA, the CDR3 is TGTGCCAGTAGTATCTCTACTAGCGACATTTACGAGCAGTACTTC. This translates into CASSISTSDIYEQYF.

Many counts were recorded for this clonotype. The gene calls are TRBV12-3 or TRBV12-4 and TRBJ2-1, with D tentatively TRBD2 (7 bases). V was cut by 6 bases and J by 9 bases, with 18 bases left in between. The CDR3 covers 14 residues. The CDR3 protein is CASRFGGGAGEQFF. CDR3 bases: TGTGCCAGCAGATTTGGTGGGGGGGCCGGTGAGCAGTTCTTC.

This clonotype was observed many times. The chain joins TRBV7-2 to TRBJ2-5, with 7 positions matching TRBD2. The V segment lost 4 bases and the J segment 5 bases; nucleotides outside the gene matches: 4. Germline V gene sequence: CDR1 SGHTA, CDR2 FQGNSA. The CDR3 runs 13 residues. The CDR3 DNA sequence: TGTGCCAGCAGCTCGGGAGGATTTGAGACCCAGTACTTC. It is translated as CASSSGGFETQYF.

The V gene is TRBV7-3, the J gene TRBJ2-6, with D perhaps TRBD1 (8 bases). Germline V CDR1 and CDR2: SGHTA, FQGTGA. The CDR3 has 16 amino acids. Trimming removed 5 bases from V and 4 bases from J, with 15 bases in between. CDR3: CASSPQGGFGANVLTF. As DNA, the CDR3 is TGTGCCAGCAGCCCACAGGGGGGGTTCGGGGCCAACGTCCTGACTTTC. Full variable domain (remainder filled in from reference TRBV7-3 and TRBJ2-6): GAGVSQTPSNKVTEKGKYVELRCDPISGHTALYWYRQSLGQGPEFLIYFQGTGAADDSGLPNDRFFAVRPEGSVSTLKIQRTERGDSAVYLCASSPQGGFGANVLTFGAGSRLTVL.

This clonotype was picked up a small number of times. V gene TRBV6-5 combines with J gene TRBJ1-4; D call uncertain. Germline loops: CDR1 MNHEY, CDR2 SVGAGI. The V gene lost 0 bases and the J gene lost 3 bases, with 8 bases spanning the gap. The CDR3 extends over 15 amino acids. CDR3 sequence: CASSYSPASNEKLFF. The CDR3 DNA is TGTGCCAGCAGTTACTCGCCCGCTTCTAATGAAAAACTGTTTTTT.

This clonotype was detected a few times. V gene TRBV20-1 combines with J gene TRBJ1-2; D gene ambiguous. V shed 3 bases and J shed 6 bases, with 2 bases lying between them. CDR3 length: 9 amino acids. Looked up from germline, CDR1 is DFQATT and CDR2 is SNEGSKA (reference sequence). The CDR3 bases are TGCAGTGCTAGCAATGGCTACACCTTC. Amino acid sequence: CSASNGYTF.

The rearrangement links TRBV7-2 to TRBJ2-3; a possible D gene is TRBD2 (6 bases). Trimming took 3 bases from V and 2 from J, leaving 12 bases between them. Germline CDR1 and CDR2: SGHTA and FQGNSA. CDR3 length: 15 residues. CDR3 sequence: CASSFRSGFTDTQYF. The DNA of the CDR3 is TGTGCCAGCAGCTTTAGAAGCGGGTTCACAGATACGCAGTATTTT.

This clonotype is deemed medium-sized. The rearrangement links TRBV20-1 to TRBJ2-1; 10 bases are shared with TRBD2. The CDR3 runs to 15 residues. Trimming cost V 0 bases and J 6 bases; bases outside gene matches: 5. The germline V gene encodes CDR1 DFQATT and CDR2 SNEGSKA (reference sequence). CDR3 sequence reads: CSARDQSGGANEQFF. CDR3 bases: TGCAGTGCTAGAGATCAGAGCGGGGGGGCCAATGAGCAGTTCTTC.

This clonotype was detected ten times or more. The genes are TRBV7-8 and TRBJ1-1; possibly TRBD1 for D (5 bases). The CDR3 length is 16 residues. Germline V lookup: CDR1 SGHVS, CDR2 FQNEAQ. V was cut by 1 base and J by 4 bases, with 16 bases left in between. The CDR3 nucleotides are TGTGCCAGCAGCTTAGTTCCAGGGCTTATCCTCACTGAAGCTTTCTTT. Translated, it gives CASSLVPGLILTEAFF. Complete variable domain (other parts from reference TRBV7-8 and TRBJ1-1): GAGVSQSPRYKVAKRGQDVALRCDPISGHVSLFWYQQALGQGPEFLTYFQNEAQLDKSGLPSDRFFAERPEGSVSTLKIQRTQQEDSAVYLCASSLVPGLILTEAFFGQGTRLTVV.

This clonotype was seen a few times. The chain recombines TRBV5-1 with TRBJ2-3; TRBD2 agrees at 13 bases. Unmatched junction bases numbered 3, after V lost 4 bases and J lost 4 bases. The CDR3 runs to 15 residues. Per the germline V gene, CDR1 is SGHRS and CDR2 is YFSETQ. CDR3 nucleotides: TGCGCCAGCAGCCCGACTAGCGGGGGGCCAGATACGCAGTATTTT. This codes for CASSPTSGGPDTQYF.

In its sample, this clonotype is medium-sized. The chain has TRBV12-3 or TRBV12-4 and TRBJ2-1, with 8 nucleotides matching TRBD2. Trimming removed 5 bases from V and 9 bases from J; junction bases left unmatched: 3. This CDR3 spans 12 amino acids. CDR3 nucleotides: TGTGCCAGCAGTGGACTAGCATTTGAGCAGTTCTTC. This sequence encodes CASSGLAFEQFF.

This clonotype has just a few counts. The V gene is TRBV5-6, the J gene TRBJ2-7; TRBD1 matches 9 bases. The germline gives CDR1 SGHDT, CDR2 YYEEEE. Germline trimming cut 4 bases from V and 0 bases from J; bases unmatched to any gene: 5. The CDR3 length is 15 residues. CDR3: CASSHRDRASYEQYF. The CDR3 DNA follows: TGTGCCAGCAGCCACCGGGACAGGGCCTCCTACGAGCAGTACTTC. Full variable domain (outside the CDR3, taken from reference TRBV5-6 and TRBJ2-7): DAGVTQSPTHLIKTRGQQVTLRCSPKSGHDTVSWYQQALGQGPQFIFQYYEEEERQRGNFPDRFSGHQFPNYSSELNVNALLLGDSALYLCASSHRDRASYEQYFGPGTRLTVT.

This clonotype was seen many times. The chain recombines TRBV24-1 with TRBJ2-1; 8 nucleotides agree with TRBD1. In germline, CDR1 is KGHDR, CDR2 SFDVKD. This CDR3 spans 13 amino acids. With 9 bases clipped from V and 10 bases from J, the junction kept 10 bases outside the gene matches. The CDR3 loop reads CATGTGSVGEQFF. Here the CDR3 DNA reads TGTGCCACCGGGACAGGTTCGGTTGGCGAGCAGTTCTTC.

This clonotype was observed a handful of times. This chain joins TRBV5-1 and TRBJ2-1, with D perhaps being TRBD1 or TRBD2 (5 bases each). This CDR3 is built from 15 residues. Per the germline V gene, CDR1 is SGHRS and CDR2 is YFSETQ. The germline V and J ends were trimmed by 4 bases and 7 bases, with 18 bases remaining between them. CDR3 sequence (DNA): TGCGCCAGCAGCAGTCGCCCCGCTGGGGGAAATGAGCAGTTCTTC. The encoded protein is CASSSRPAGGNEQFF.

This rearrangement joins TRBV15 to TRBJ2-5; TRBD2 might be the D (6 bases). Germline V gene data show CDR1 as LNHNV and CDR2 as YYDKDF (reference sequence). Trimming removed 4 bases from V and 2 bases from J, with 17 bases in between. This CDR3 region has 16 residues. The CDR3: CATSTRLEILQETQYF. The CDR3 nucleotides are TGTGCCACCAGCACCAGACTAGAAATTTTACAAGAGACCCAGTACTTC.

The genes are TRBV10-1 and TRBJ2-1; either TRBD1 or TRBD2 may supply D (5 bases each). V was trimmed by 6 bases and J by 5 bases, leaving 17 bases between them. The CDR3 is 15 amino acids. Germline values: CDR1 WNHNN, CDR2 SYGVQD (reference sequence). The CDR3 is CASRVIARGHNEQFF. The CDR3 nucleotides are TGCGCCAGCAGAGTCATAGCAAGGGGACACAATGAGCAGTTCTTC.

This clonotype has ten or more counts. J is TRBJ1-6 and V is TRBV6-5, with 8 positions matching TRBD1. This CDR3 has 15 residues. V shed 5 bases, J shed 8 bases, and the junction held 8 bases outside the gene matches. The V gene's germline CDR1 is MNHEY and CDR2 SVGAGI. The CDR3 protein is CASSRTGFQDSPLHF. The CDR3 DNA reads TGTGCCAGCAGTAGGACAGGGTTCCAAGATTCACCCCTCCACTTT.

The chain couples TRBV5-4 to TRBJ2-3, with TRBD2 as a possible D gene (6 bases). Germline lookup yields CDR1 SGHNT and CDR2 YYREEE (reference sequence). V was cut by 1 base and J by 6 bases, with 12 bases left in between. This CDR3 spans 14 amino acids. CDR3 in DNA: TGTGCCAGCAGCTTGAGGGGAGGCAAGGATACGCAGTATTTT. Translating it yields CASSLRGGKDTQYF.

DNA for the CDR3: TGCGCCAGCAGTAGGGGAGGGACAGGGGAAGATGAGCAGTTCTTC. This translates into CASSRGGTGEDEQFF. This rearrangement joins TRBV5-1 to TRBJ2-1, with 10 positions matching TRBD1. Trimming at V came to 5 bases and at J to 8 bases, leaving 10 bases not matched to a gene. Germline CDR1 is SGHRS and CDR2 is YFSETQ. This CDR3 has 15 residues.

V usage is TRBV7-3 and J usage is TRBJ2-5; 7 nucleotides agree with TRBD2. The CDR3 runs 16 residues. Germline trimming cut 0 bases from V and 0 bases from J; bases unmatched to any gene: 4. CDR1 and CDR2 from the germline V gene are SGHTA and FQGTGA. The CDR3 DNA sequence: TGTGCCAGCAGCTTAACCCCAGCGGGAAACCAAGAGACCCAGTACTTC. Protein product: CASSLTPAGNQETQYF.

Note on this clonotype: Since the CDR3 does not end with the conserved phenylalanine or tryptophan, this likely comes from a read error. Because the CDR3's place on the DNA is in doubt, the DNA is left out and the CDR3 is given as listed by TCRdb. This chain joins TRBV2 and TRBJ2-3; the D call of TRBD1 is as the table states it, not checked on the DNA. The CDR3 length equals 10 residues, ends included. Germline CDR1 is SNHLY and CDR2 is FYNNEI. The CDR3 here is CASSRIDWGI.

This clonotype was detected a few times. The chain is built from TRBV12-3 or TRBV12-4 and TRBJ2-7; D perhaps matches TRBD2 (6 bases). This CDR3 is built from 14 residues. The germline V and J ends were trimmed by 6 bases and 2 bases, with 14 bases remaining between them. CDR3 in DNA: TGTGCCAGCAGCCGCGGGACCGGGACCTACGAGCAGTACGTC. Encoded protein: CASSRGTGTYEQYV.

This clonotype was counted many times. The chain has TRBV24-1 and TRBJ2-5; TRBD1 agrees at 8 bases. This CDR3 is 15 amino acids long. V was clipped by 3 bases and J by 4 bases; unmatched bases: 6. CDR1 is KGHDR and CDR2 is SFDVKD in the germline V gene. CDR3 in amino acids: CATSDAGQGPETQYF. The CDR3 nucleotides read TGTGCCACCAGTGATGCTGGACAGGGTCCAGAGACCCAGTACTTC.

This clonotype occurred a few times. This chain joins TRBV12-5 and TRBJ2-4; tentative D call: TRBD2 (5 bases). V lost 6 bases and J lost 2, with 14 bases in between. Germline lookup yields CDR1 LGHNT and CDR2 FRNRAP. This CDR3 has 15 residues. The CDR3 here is CASGLGVPSKNIQYF. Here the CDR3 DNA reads TGTGCTAGTGGCCTCGGGGTTCCCTCCAAAAACATTCAGTACTTC.

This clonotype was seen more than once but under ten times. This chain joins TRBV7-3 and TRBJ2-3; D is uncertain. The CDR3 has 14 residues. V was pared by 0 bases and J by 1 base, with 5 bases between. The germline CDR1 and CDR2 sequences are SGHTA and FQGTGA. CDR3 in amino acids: CASSLTMGTDTQYF. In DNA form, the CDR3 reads TGTGCCAGCAGCTTAACAATGGGCACAGATACGCAGTATTTT.

Written as DNA, the CDR3 is TGTGCCAGTCGGATCCGGGGACTGAACAATGAGCAGTTCTTC. Translated, it gives CASRIRGLNNEQFF. The chain recombines TRBV19 with TRBJ2-1; D may be TRBD2 (6 bases). This CDR3 region has 14 residues. The V end was cut by 8 bases, the J end by 5 bases, with 16 bases between. CDR1 LNHDA and CDR2 SQIVND come from the germline V gene (reference sequence).

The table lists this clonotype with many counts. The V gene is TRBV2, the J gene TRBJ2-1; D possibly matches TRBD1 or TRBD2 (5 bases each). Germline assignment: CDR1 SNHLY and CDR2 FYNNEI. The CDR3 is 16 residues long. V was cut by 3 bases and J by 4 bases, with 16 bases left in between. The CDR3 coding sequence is TGTGCCAGCAGTGATTGGTCCGGGACGGAATACAATGAGCAGTTCTTC. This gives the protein CASSDWSGTEYNEQFF.